This T cell receptor (beta chain) derives from a study of identical twins. TCRdb re-derived calls from the 5' RACE reads in MiXCR, one entry per CDR3 protein. The table includes about 530,000 distinct CDR3 sequences, 13% to 15% detected once. With 1 base clipped from V and 4 bases from J, the junction kept 8 bases outside the gene matches. This CDR3 is built from 17 residues. From germline, CDR1 is SGHNT and CDR2 YENEEA. This sample also belongs to another study, concerning yellow fever vaccine responses in identical twins.

Sequencing was done on a sample of CD4+ T cells sorted from blood. The rearrangement links TRBV11-3 to TRBJ2-2, with 8 bases lining up with TRBD1. This receptor was obtained from a woman between 18 and 29 years old in good health. The chain's CDR3 is CASSLGPGQGGTGELFF. The DNA for the CDR3 is TGTGCCAGCAGCTTAGGTCCCGGACAGGGTGGCACCGGGGAGCTGTTTTTT.